Here is one T cell receptor (beta chain) with its context. The PCR was carried out with 60 Vbeta primers and 13 Jbeta primers. Method: immunoSEQ multiplex PCR; TCRdb's copy keeps in-frame clones and lacks some. The sample has over 150,000 clones, roughly nine tenths seen once. In germline, CDR1 is SGHVS, CDR2 FQNEAQ. CDR3 length: 14 residues. The V and J ends lost 5 bases and 5 bases, in that order; junction bases with no gene match: 7. These data belong to a study of cytomegalovirus exposure and HLA in healthy donors. The overall study: Early on, a data release was issued that held roughly 86 million unique TCRs from HLA-typed donors.

This TCR came from a girl under two years old in good health and CMV-seronegative. J is TRBJ2-7 and V is TRBV7-8, with TRBD1 matching 9 bases. The material sequenced was PBMCs. DNA for the CDR3: TGTGCCAGCAGCCCATGGACAGGGGTCAACGAGCAGTACTTC. Translating it yields CASSPWTGVNEQYF.